The clone carrying this T cell receptor (beta chain) showed up just once. The sample belongs to a study of shared clonotypes between healthy human individuals. The CDR3 totals 15 residues. V shed 5 bases and J shed 1 base, with 14 bases lying between them. The germline V gene encodes CDR1 MNHNY and CDR2 SVGAGI (reference sequence). Profiled with immunoSEQ multiplex PCR; TCRdb holds only in-frame clones, not every one. The data contain over 400,000 clones, approximately 82% of them seen just once; the ten biggest clones take up about 12%. The sequencing sample was made of PBMCs. The sequence derives from a woman between 35 and 50 years old in good health. Some clones in this sample may be carry-over from other donors' samples. The J gene is TRBJ2-5, the V gene TRBV6-6; tentatively, D is TRBD2 (6 bases). The CDR3 protein is CASSNLEGTQETQYF. For the CDR3, the DNA is TGTGCCAGCAGTAACCTGGAGGGAACCCAAGAGACCCAGTACTTC.